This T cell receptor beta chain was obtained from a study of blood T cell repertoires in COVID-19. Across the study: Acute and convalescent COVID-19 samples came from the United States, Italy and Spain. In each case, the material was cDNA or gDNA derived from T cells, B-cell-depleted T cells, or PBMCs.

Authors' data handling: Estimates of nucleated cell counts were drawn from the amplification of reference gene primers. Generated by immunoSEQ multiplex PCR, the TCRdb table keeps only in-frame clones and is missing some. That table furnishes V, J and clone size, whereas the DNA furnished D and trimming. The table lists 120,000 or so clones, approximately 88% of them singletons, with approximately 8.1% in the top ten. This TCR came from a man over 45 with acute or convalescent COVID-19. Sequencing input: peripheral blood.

The CDR3 reads CASSPTSIVNEQFF. The CDR3 DNA is TGTGCCAGCAGCCCGACTAGTATTGTCAATGAGCAGTTCTTC. J is TRBJ2-1 and V is TRBV7-2, with a possible D match to TRBD2 (6 bases). Trimming took 5 bases from V and 6 from J, leaving 14 bases between them. In germline, CDR1 is SGHTA, CDR2 FQGNSA. The CDR3 is 14 amino acids.